This TCR beta chain was obtained from a study of Graves' ophthalmopathy and Graves' hyperthyroidism. Amplification of the TCR beta CDR3 regions used RNA transcripts (as template). Scientists carried out first-round RT-PCR using HTBI primers and then a second-round multiplex PCR. In TCRdb, the multiplex PCR reads were re-called with MiXCR into one record per CDR3 protein. The sample lists around 470,000 distinct CDR3 sequences; under 15% were seen once. V shed 2 bases and J shed 3 bases, with 8 bases lying between them. Germline V lookup: CDR1 MNHNS, CDR2 SASEGT. The CDR3 consists of 13 residues. In this sample, this clonotype turned up many times.

The genes are TRBV6-1 and TRBJ2-7; unclear D gene. Input material: blood. This receptor was obtained from a woman aged 30 to 39 with Graves' ophthalmopathy. CDR3 loop: CASSESDNYEQYF. In DNA form, the CDR3 reads TGTGCCAGCAGTGAATCTGATAACTACGAGCAGTACTTC.